Included here is one T cell receptor (beta chain) sequence, with context. Its target is not known. This CDR3 is built from 13 residues. Trimming took off 4 bases at V and 3 bases at J, with 6 bases between the two ends. In germline, CDR1 is SEHNR, CDR2 FQNEAQ (reference sequence). The sample is drawn from a study of cytomegalovirus exposure and HLA in healthy donors. Study-wide results and caveats: Researchers counted around 180 TCR beta chains as cytomegalovirus-associated.

Among the donors, all were healthy bone marrow donors. Primers for the PCR totalled 60 Vbeta and 13 Jbeta. Profiling relied on immunoSEQ multiplex PCR, and the TCRdb table lists in-frame clones only, not all of them. The repertoire includes some 160,000 clones, roughly four fifths of them detected once, and roughly 1.6% sits in the top ten. The sample taken for sequencing was PBMCs. The TCR comes from a man between 35 and 55 years old in good health and CMV-seronegative. V is TRBV7-9 and J is TRBJ2-2, with a possible D match to TRBD2 (5 bases). The CDR3 loop reads CASSWTYTGELFF. CDR3 bases: TGTGCCAGCAGCTGGACTTACACCGGGGAGCTGTTTTTT.